The rows below give T cell receptor beta chains drawn from one sample of a study of read filtering for tumor transcriptome and immune sequencing. In TCRdb, the reads were re-called with MiXCR into one record per CDR3 protein. The sample holds fewer than 35,000 distinct CDR3 sequences, roughly 18% seen once. The sequenced sample consisted of a population of CD138-negative cells sorted from bone marrow. The receptors stem from a donor at least 40 years old with multiple myeloma. Each CDR3 is given with its conserved first and last residue. Fields, in order: D gene, V gene, J gene, clone size, CDR3 protein, CDR3 DNA. The D gene is left open where the match is weak. Clone size is not always given. Where it is, it says once, few, many or a class for expanded clones.

D: -; V: TRBV19; J: TRBJ1-5; size: many; CDR3: CASTDGSNQPQHF; DNA: TGTGCCAGTACCGACGGGAGCAATCAGCCCCAGCATTTT
D: -; V: TRBV20-1; J: TRBJ1-5; size: many; CDR3: CSATVANQPQHF; DNA: TGCAGTGCAACCGTAGCCAATCAGCCCCAGCATTTT
D: TRBD1; V: TRBV6-5; J: TRBJ2-2; size: -; CDR3: CASSPWTGDTGELFF; DNA: TGTGCCAGCAGTCCATGGACAGGAGACACCGGGGAGCTGTTTTTT
D: -; V: TRBV5-1; J: TRBJ1-5; size: many; CDR3: CASSLGGHQPQHF; DNA: TGCGCCAGCAGCTTGGGGGGGCATCAGCCCCAGCATTTT
D: -; V: TRBV4-1; J: TRBJ2-1; size: many; CDR3: CASSQGGGLNDEQFF; DNA: TGCGCCAGCAGCCAAGGGGGAGGCCTTAACGATGAGCAGTTCTTC
D: TRBD1; V: TRBV5-1; J: TRBJ2-1; size: -; CDR3: CASSPGGVRQSF; DNA: TGCGCCAGCAGCCCAGGGGGCGTACGACAGTCCTTC
D: -; V: TRBV5-8; J: TRBJ2-1; size: medium-sized; CDR3: CASSLDSHNEQFF; DNA: TGTGCCAGCAGCCTGGACAGCCACAATGAGCAGTTCTTC
D: -; V: TRBV3-1; J: TRBJ2-5; size: medium-sized; CDR3: CASTRGSFQETQYF; DNA: TGTGCCAGCACTCGAGGGAGCTTCCAAGAGACCCAGTACTTC
D: -; V: TRBV11-2; J: TRBJ1-2; size: many; CDR3: CASSPGAGDNYGYTF; DNA: TGTGCCAGCAGCCCTGGCGCGGGTGATAACTATGGCTACACCTTC
D: -; V: TRBV27; J: TRBJ1-3; size: few; CDR3: CASRPSGAGNTIYF; DNA: TGTGCCAGCCGCCCATCGGGTGCTGGAAACACCATATATTTT
D: -; V: TRBV7-2; J: TRBJ2-5; size: many; CDR3: CASSLFGVEETQYF; DNA: TGTGCCAGCAGCTTATTTGGGGTCGAAGAGACCCAGTACTTC
D: -; V: TRBV11-2; J: TRBJ2-3; size: many; CDR3: CASSLGYGRGGRSTDTQYF; DNA: TGTGCCAGCAGCTTAGGATACGGACGGGGCGGCCGTAGCACAGATACGCAGTATTTT
D: -; V: TRBV20-1; J: TRBJ2-5; size: many; CDR3: CSANLHNRRETQYF; DNA: TGCAGTGCCAACCTTCACAACCGACGCGAGACCCAGTACTTC
D: -; V: TRBV19; J: TRBJ2-2; size: -; CDR3: CASQRGADTGELFF; DNA: TGTGCCAGTCAACGGGGGGCTGACACCGGGGAGCTGTTTTTT
D: TRBD2; V: TRBV19; J: TRBJ2-1; size: many; CDR3: CASRALAEAQFYNEQFF; DNA: TGTGCCAGTAGAGCACTAGCGGAGGCCCAATTCTACAATGAGCAGTTCTTC
D: -; V: TRBV12-5; J: TRBJ2-7; size: many; CDR3: CASGDEGWSYEQYF; DNA: TGTGCTAGTGGTGACGAAGGGTGGTCCTACGAGCAGTACTTC
D: TRBD1; V: TRBV20-1; J: TRBJ2-7; size: many; CDR3: CSASGDREYYEQYF; DNA: TGCAGTGCTAGCGGGGACAGGGAGTACTACGAGCAGTACTTC
D: -; V: TRBV6-5; J: TRBJ1-1; size: many; CDR3: CASSLLAATEAFF; DNA: TGTGCCAGCAGTCTTCTGGCCGCCACTGAAGCTTTCTTT
D: -; V: TRBV19; J: TRBJ1-1; size: many; CDR3: CATSGGTEAFF; DNA: TGTGCCACCTCGGGGGGCACTGAAGCTTTCTTT
D: TRBD1; V: TRBV20-1; J: TRBJ1-1; size: many; CDR3: CSAWDRIQLTEAFF; DNA: TGCAGTGCTTGGGACAGGATACAACTCACTGAAGCTTTCTTT
D: -; V: TRBV29-1; J: TRBJ2-3; size: many; CDR3: CSVDIFTDTQYF; DNA: TGCAGCGTTGATATCTTCACAGATACGCAGTATTTT
D: TRBD1; V: TRBV24-1; J: TRBJ1-1; size: many; CDR3: CATSDPLGDRMNTEAFF; DNA: TGTGCCACCAGTGATCCTCTCGGGGACAGAATGAACACTGAAGCTTTCTTT
D: -; V: TRBV11-2; J: TRBJ2-2; size: many; CDR3: CASSFVRGDTGELFF; DNA: TGTGCCAGCAGCTTTGTCAGGGGTGACACCGGGGAGCTGTTTTTT
D: TRBD2; V: TRBV20-1; J: TRBJ2-2; size: many; CDR3: CSADLGGGYTGELFF; DNA: TGCAGTGCCGACCTCGGGGGGGGGTACACCGGGGAGCTGTTTTTT
D: -; V: TRBV20-1; J: TRBJ1-5; size: many; CDR3: CSADTEGRSQHF; DNA: TGCAGTGCTGATACAGAAGGCCGGTCCCAGCATTTT
D: TRBD2; V: TRBV19; J: TRBJ2-5; size: many; CDR3: CASSLLSGGVLYF; DNA: TGTGCCAGTAGTCTACTTAGCGGGGGGGTTCTGTACTTC
D: -; V: TRBV7-2; J: TRBJ2-5; size: many; CDR3: CASSLEALIETQYF; DNA: TGTGCCAGCAGCTTAGAGGCCCTAATAGAGACCCAGTACTTC
D: TRBD2; V: TRBV29-1; J: TRBJ2-7; size: many; CDR3: CSVDIAGGGYEQYF; DNA: TGCAGCGTTGACATAGCGGGAGGAGGCTACGAGCAGTACTTC
D: TRBD2; V: TRBV28; J: TRBJ2-1; size: many; CDR3: CASSFFGTSVTHEQFF; DNA: TGTGCCAGCAGTTTTTTTGGGACTAGCGTTACTCATGAGCAGTTCTTC
D: -; V: TRBV6-1; J: TRBJ1-5; size: -; CDR3: CASSTGAGQPQHF; DNA: TGTGCCAGCAGTACAGGTGCGGGGCAGCCCCAGCATTTT
D: -; V: TRBV7-9; J: TRBJ1-2; size: -; CDR3: CASSLGWRNYGYTF; DNA: TGTGCCAGCAGCTTGGGGTGGCGCAACTATGGCTACACCTTC
D: -; V: TRBV9; J: TRBJ2-3; size: many; CDR3: CASSADRSTDTQYF; DNA: TGTGCCAGCAGCGCCGACAGGAGCACAGATACGCAGTATTTT
D: TRBD2; V: TRBV15; J: TRBJ2-1; size: many; CDR3: CATSGFGLAGGNEQFF; DNA: TGTGCCACCAGCGGGTTTGGACTAGCGGGGGGTAATGAGCAGTTCTTC
D: -; V: TRBV7-3; J: TRBJ1-5; size: few; CDR3: CASSLGQDQPQHF; DNA: TGTGCCAGCAGCTTGGGCCAGGATCAGCCCCAGCATTTT
D: TRBD1; V: TRBV16; J: TRBJ1-5; size: -; CDR3: CASAQGALKGGQPQHF; DNA: TGTGCCAGCGCGCAGGGGGCACTCAAAGGGGGTCAGCCCCAGCATTTT
D: -; V: TRBV5-1; J: TRBJ1-5; size: many; CDR3: CASSWGVGVGQPQHF; DNA: TGCGCCAGCAGCTGGGGTGTAGGGGTCGGTCAGCCCCAGCATTTT
D: -; V: TRBV5-1; J: TRBJ2-6; size: many; CDR3: CASRFWAGANVLTF; DNA: TGCGCCAGCAGGTTCTGGGCTGGGGCCAACGTCCTGACTTTC
D: -; V: TRBV28; J: TRBJ2-1; size: medium-sized; CDR3: CASSAGGGMVEEQFF; DNA: TGTGCCAGCAGCGCCGGGGGCGGGATGGTCGAGGAGCAGTTCTTC
D: -; V: TRBV15; J: TRBJ2-3; size: -; CDR3: CATSSPGTGSTDTQYF; DNA: TGTGCCACCAGCAGCCCCGGGACGGGTAGCACAGATACGCAGTATTTT
D: -; V: TRBV5-1; J: TRBJ2-7; size: -; CDR3: CASSLQVKPDEQYF; DNA: TGCGCCAGCAGCTTGCAGGTCAAACCCGACGAGCAGTACTTC
D: TRBD1; V: TRBV5-1; J: TRBJ1-3; size: -; CDR3: CASSGDRASGNTIYF; DNA: TGCGCCAGCAGCGGGGACAGGGCCTCTGGAAACACCATATATTTT
D: TRBD1; V: TRBV3-1; J: TRBJ1-4; size: -; CDR3: CASSQETGGGEKLLF; DNA: TGTGCCAGCAGCCAAGAGACAGGGGGCGGTGAAAAACTGCTCTTT
D: -; V: TRBV20-1; J: TRBJ1-2; size: many; CDR3: CSARDGFRAESYGYTF; DNA: TGCAGTGCTAGAGATGGGTTTAGGGCAGAGAGCTATGGCTACACCTTC
D: -; V: TRBV29-1; J: TRBJ2-1; size: many; CDR3: CSVEDWASGARGNEQFF; DNA: TGCAGCGTTGAAGATTGGGCCTCGGGGGCGCGGGGCAATGAGCAGTTCTTC
D: -; V: TRBV30; J: TRBJ1-1; size: many; CDR3: CAWSSELGNTEAFF; DNA: TGTGCCTGGAGCTCCGAGTTGGGGAACACTGAAGCTTTCTTT
D: -; V: TRBV30; J: TRBJ2-1; size: -; CDR3: CAWTPGDNNEQFF; DNA: TGTGCCTGGACCCCGGGAGATAACAATGAGCAGTTCTTC
D: -; V: TRBV20-1; J: TRBJ1-5; size: few; CDR3: CSAIQGQINQPQHF; DNA: TGCAGTGCTATACAGGGCCAAATCAATCAGCCCCAGCATTTT
D: -; V: TRBV5-6; J: TRBJ2-3; size: many; CDR3: CASSFSRVGTDTQYF; DNA: TGTGCCAGCAGCTTCAGCCGGGTAGGAACAGATACGCAGTATTTT
D: -; V: TRBV28; J: TRBJ1-4; size: medium-sized; CDR3: CASSFQGPTNEKLFF; DNA: TGTGCCAGCAGTTTCCAGGGGCCAACTAATGAAAAACTGTTTTTT
D: TRBD2; V: TRBV7-9; J: TRBJ2-2; size: many; CDR3: CASSLRPGLAGETGELFF; DNA: TGTGCCAGCAGCCTACGACCGGGACTAGCGGGGGAAACCGGGGAGCTGTTTTTT
D: TRBD2; V: TRBV12-5; J: TRBJ2-1; size: many; CDR3: CASGPGTSGQNEQFF; DNA: TGTGCTAGTGGTCCCGGGACTAGCGGGCAGAATGAGCAGTTCTTC
D: TRBD2; V: TRBV4-2; J: TRBJ2-7; size: many; CDR3: CASSQSYAGGLTYEQYF; DNA: TGTGCCAGCAGCCAAAGCTATGCGGGGGGCCTTACCTACGAGCAGTACTTC
D: -; V: TRBV19; J: TRBJ1-4; size: many; CDR3: CASSPRTLGWANEKLFF; DNA: TGTGCCAGTAGTCCCCGGACCCTTGGTTGGGCTAATGAAAAACTGTTTTTT
D: TRBD2; V: TRBV20-1; J: TRBJ2-2; size: many; CDR3: CSARAGGDGELFF; DNA: TGCAGTGCTAGAGCGGGAGGAGACGGGGAGCTGTTTTTT
D: TRBD2; V: TRBV19; J: TRBJ2-1; size: many; CDR3: CASAPRLAGASYNEQFF; DNA: TGTGCCAGTGCCCCAAGGCTAGCGGGAGCATCCTACAATGAGCAGTTCTTC
D: -; V: TRBV19; J: TRBJ2-1; size: many; CDR3: CASSTLVGGHNEQFF; DNA: TGTGCCAGTAGTACACTAGTGGGAGGACATAATGAGCAGTTCTTC
D: TRBD2; V: TRBV20-1; J: TRBJ2-2; size: -; CDR3: CSALGLAGAGDDGELFF; DNA: TGCAGTGCTCTGGGACTAGCGGGAGCTGGTGATGATGGGGAGCTGTTTTTT
D: TRBD2; V: TRBV15; J: TRBJ2-7; size: many; CDR3: CATSGSGRSYEQYF; DNA: TGTGCCACCAGCGGCAGCGGGAGATCCTACGAGCAGTACTTC
D: -; V: TRBV2; J: TRBJ1-5; size: many; CDR3: CASSLGGGQPQHF; DNA: TGTGCCAGCAGTTTAGGGGGGGGTCAGCCCCAGCATTTT